A selection of T cell receptor beta chains follows, all from one sample in a study of cytomegalovirus exposure and HLA in healthy donors. The assay was immunoSEQ multiplex PCR, and TCRdb's table has in-frame clones only and misses some. The table has around 80,000 clones, 10% seen once; the top ten hold approximately 24%. Material: PBMCs. The receptors stem from a man between 60 and 75 years old in good health and CMV-seropositive. Each CDR3 is given without its conserved first and last residue. Each record gives: J gene, clone size, V gene, CDR3 protein. Clone size is stated in some rows and not others, as once, few, many or a class when expanded.

>TRBJ2-7|few|TRBV28
ASSHPRGRGSYEQY
>TRBJ2-5|.|TRBV4-1
ASSPFPGGRKETQY
>TRBJ1-6|few|TRBV7-6
ASSPTVGTGNSPLH
>TRBJ2-5|.|TRBV7-2
ASSLVRETQY
>TRBJ1-1|few|TRBV29-1
SVSLSSFIAEAF
>TRBJ2-7|few|TRBV18
ASSPRQSAPGQQSEQY
>TRBJ1-5|.|TRBV30
AWRSGPSNQPQH
>TRBJ2-1|.|TRBV7-8
ASSLGHLSSYNEQF
>TRBJ1-1|.|TRBV29-1
SSHRGGNTEAF
>TRBJ1-3|few|TRBV5-1
ASSSLTGVGGNTIY
>TRBJ1-2|.|TRBV7-9
AIPGDGYT
>TRBJ2-2|.|TRBV25-1
ASSPSSGANTGEMF
>TRBJ2-5|.|TRBV2
ASSPLSGGWETQY
>TRBJ2-3|few|TRBV6-4
ASSYSQGGADTQY
>TRBJ1-5|few|TRBV10-3
AISEGLGRGQPQH
>TRBJ2-7|.|TRBV28
ASSLKGPSGAHYEQY
>TRBJ2-7|few|TRBV28
ASSLGTSGSYEQY
>TRBJ2-3|.|TRBV30
AWSGLAGGTLRTDTKY
>TRBJ2-2|few|TRBV7-9
ASSSPPYKAGELF
>TRBJ1-2|few|TRBV6-1
ASRPGQLYGYT
>TRBJ2-1|.|TRBV20-1
SARGANEQF
>TRBJ2-2|.|TRBV15
ATSRSSVRTGGELF
>TRBJ1-3|.|TRBV7-2
ASSLASGGFGNTIY
>TRBJ2-1|.|TRBV15
ATSSEGLAATYNEQF
>TRBJ2-7|.|TRBV19
ASSQGQGYEQY
>TRBJ1-1|few|TRBV4-1
ASSLGEAGITEAF
>TRBJ1-1|.|TRBV6-6
ASSLDRGRGKTEAF
>TRBJ1-5|.|TRBV25-1
ASSESGGGSQPQH
>TRBJ1-5|.|TRBV2
ASGSVGGPQH
>TRBJ1-4|few|TRBV10-3
AIKQEGGVGEKLF
>TRBJ2-7|.|TRBV6-5
ASSYLGTGAYEQY
>TRBJ1-1|.|TRBV6-5
ASRGLSLRTEAF
>TRBJ1-1|few|TRBV5-1
ASRPGQENTEAF
>TRBJ1-2|few|TRBV28
ASSLGPQGSYGYT
>TRBJ1-1|few|TRBV28
ASRPAGGANTEAF
>TRBJ1-1|.|TRBV10-3
AISVQGNTEAF
>TRBJ1-4|few|TRBV11-2
ASSLPHRHFSTNEKLF
>TRBJ2-1|.|TRBV11-1
ASSPTRLAGGFSYNEQF
>TRBJ1-5|.|TRBV27
ASRTAGGSNQPQH
>TRBJ1-1|.|TRBV5-1
ASSLDGFGTEAF
>TRBJ2-1|few|TRBV7-9
ASSLGSSVYNEQF
>TRBJ2-1|few|TRBV10-3
AISESRDRVGNEQF
>TRBJ1-5|.|TRBV6-4
ASSARTGDQPQH
>TRBJ2-3|.|TRBV19
ASSAFRGDTQY
>TRBJ1-2|.|TRBV10-2
ASLRDSSPYGYT
>TRBJ2-1|few|TRBV6-6
ASSYKEEGDEQF
>TRBJ2-1|few|TRBV5-4
AFYSGTPYNEQF
>TRBJ2-7|few|TRBV18
ASSPGLAGGAYEQY
>TRBJ2-1|few|TRBV5-1
ASSLQGAYSYNEQF
>TRBJ1-1|.|TRBV4-1
ASSQRLRDRNTEAF